The 8 T cell receptor beta chains below were found in one sample sequenced in a study of T cell changes during pregnancy in multiple sclerosis. Here immunoSEQ multiplex PCR was the method, and the copy in TCRdb shows in-frame clones only, minus some. The sample comprises about 49,000 clones, about 90% of which are singletons, and about 5.1% rests with the top ten. The sequencing here drew on peripheral blood, taken after pregnancy. These receptors came from a female donor in good health, enrolled as a control in a pregnancy study.

The V gene is TRBV18, the J gene TRBJ2-7, with D possibly TRBD2 on 6 matching bases. The CDR3 totals 14 residues. V was trimmed by 5 bases and J by 3 bases, leaving 14 bases between them. From germline, CDR1 is KGHSH and CDR2 LQKENI. The DNA for the CDR3 is TGTGCCAGCTCATTGGGGCGGGACCGCTACGAGCAGTACTTC. Residues: CASSLGRDRYEQYF.

The rearrangement joins TRBV7-8 to TRBJ1-3, with TRBD1 matching over 8 bases. This CDR3 comprises 15 residues. Germline V gene data show CDR1 as SGHVS and CDR2 as FQNEAQ. V trimming: 5 bases; J trimming: 0 bases; junction bases outside the gene matches: 3. Here the CDR3 reads CASSTGTGSGNTIYF. The DNA of the CDR3 is TGTGCCAGCAGCACTGGGACAGGCTCTGGAAACACCATATATTTT.

V usage is TRBV27 and J usage is TRBJ2-7, with TRBD2 matching 7 bases. The germline V gene encodes CDR1 MNHEY and CDR2 SMNVEV (reference sequence). The ends lost 4 bases at V and 0 bases at J; junction bases unmatched: 3. The CDR3 is 14 amino acids. CDR3: CASSSLADSYEQYF. The CDR3 DNA follows: TGTGCCAGCAGTTCGCTAGCGGACTCCTACGAGCAGTACTTC.

This chain uses TRBV18 with TRBJ1-3, with TRBD1 identical over 8 bases. This CDR3 has 17 residues. Germline V gene sequence: CDR1 KGHSH, CDR2 LQKENI. Unmatched junction bases numbered 6, after V lost 2 bases and J lost 0 bases. CDR3 amino acids: CASSPIGQGASGNTIYF. As DNA, the CDR3 is TGTGCCAGCTCACCAATTGGTCAGGGGGCCTCTGGAAACACCATATATTTT.

The chain links TRBV28 to TRBJ2-2, with D perhaps matching TRBD1 (7 bases). The CDR3 sequence is 16 residues long. Germline V gene sequence: CDR1 MDHEN, CDR2 SYDVKM. V lost 7 bases, J lost 7 bases, and 22 bases lay in between. CDR3 region: CASNPIGQEGGGELFF. The CDR3 DNA sequence: TGTGCCAGCAACCCAATAGGACAGGAGGGAGGCGGGGAGCTGTTTTTT.

The CDR3 region is CASGIGGFTDTQYF. CDR3 DNA sequence: TGTGCCAGCGGCATTGGCGGCTTTACAGATACGCAGTATTTT. The chain employs TRBV6-5 and TRBJ2-3; the D is unclear. Deletions cut 8 bases from V and 3 bases from J, with 15 bases between. Looked up from germline, CDR1 is MNHEY and CDR2 is SVGAGI. This CDR3 has 14 residues.

This chain links TRBV7-2 with TRBJ2-5, with 8 bases that match TRBD2. Germline trimming cut 3 bases from V and 3 bases from J; bases unmatched to any gene: 6. The CDR3 runs to 15 residues. Germline loops: CDR1 SGHTA, CDR2 FQGNSA. Written as DNA, the CDR3 is TGTGCCAGCAGCTTGGGCGGGGGGAGAAAAGAGACCCAGTACTTC. It yields the protein CASSLGGGRKETQYF.

In this sample, this clone turned up once. The rearrangement links TRBV5-6 to TRBJ1-2; TRBD1 aligns across 7 bases. Unmatched junction bases numbered 10, after V lost 4 bases and J lost 4 bases. This CDR3 is built from 15 residues. CDR1 and CDR2 from the germline V gene are SGHDT and YYEEEE. CDR3 in DNA: TGTGCCAGCAGCGGGACCGGGACAGAAATCTATGGCTACACCTTC. Encoded protein: CASSGTGTEIYGYTF.